This entry concerns a single T cell receptor beta chain. Antigen unknown. The sample comes from a study of T cell responses to AZD1222 COVID-19 vaccine. The overall study: Doses given second, at about 4 or about 12 weeks, were pooled.

Clones were read by immunoSEQ multiplex PCR, and TCRdb kept only the in-frame ones, dropping some. The sample records 35,000 to 45,000 clones, roughly 75% being singletons. Overall study findings and caveats: Seropositive at baseline were only a handful of AZD1222 recipients. It should be noted that donors were predominantly white British and more often female, and clonal diversity was possibly underestimated. Rises in breadth and depth of Spike-specific TCRs came after two AZD1222 doses.

Germline V CDR1 and CDR2: LGHNA, YSLEER. This CDR3 contains 15 residues. Deletions cut 1 base from V and 3 bases from J, with 10 bases between. Sequences were derived from peripheral blood, sampled on day 0 of AZD1222 vaccination. The source of this sequence is an adult in good health. The V gene is TRBV4-3, the J gene TRBJ1-3, with D tentatively TRBD1 (5 bases). The CDR3 here is CASSQAIGGGNTIYF. The CDR3 nucleotides are TGCGCCAGCAGCCAAGCGATCGGGGGTGGAAACACCATATATTTT.